This T cell receptor beta chain was identified in a study of OX40 agonist ivuxolimab in advanced cancers. The table came from immunoSEQ multiplex PCR; TCRdb's copy has only in-frame clones and leaves some out. The table records 45,000 to 65,000 clones, about 80% of them present only once. Trimming took 8 bases from V and 3 from J, leaving 16 bases between them. The CDR3 contains 14 residues. The input for sequencing was CD4+ or CD8+ T cells sorted from blood, taken in a trial of the OX40 agonist ivuxolimab. This chain links TRBV23-1 with TRBJ1-2; D unresolved. TRBV23-1 is an ORF; its function is uncertain. This sequence originates from an adult with an advanced solid tumor such as melanoma, head and neck, liver or kidney cancer. This CDR3 is CASPSRRVHYGYTF. The CDR3 DNA reads TGCGCCAGCCCTTCGCGGAGGGTGCACTATGGCTACACCTTC.